This T cell receptor beta chain originates from a study of cytotoxic CD8 clonotypes in ibrutinib-treated CLL. For the study at large: Among responders, roughly 24 were partial and 2 complete; after median around 68 months, roughly 14 stayed remitted and some twelve progressed. Study results and limitations: Having risen at ibrutinib response, clonality had fallen back toward baseline by progression.

With sequencing, the targeted depth ranged from 1 in 200,000 to 1 in 1 million T cells. Clones were sequenced by immunoSEQ multiplex PCR, and TCRdb holds only the in-frame ones, with some missing. The top ten clones hold over 5.5% of a sample with some 300,000 clones, about 80% of them seen once. After removal of 4 bases from V and 0 bases from J, the junction contained 2 bases not matched to a gene. CDR1 is MNHNS and CDR2 is SASEGT in the germline V gene. The CDR3 covers 14 residues. As for this clone: Its antigen is undetermined.

The sequenced sample was PBMCs, obtained before ibrutinib treatment. This chain joins TRBV6-1 and TRBJ2-7; 8 bases align to TRBD1. The TCR comes from a human donor with chronic lymphocytic leukemia. As DNA, the CDR3 is TGTGCCAGCAGTGGGACAGGGCTCTCCTACGAGCAGTACTTC. Its translation is CASSGTGLSYEQYF.